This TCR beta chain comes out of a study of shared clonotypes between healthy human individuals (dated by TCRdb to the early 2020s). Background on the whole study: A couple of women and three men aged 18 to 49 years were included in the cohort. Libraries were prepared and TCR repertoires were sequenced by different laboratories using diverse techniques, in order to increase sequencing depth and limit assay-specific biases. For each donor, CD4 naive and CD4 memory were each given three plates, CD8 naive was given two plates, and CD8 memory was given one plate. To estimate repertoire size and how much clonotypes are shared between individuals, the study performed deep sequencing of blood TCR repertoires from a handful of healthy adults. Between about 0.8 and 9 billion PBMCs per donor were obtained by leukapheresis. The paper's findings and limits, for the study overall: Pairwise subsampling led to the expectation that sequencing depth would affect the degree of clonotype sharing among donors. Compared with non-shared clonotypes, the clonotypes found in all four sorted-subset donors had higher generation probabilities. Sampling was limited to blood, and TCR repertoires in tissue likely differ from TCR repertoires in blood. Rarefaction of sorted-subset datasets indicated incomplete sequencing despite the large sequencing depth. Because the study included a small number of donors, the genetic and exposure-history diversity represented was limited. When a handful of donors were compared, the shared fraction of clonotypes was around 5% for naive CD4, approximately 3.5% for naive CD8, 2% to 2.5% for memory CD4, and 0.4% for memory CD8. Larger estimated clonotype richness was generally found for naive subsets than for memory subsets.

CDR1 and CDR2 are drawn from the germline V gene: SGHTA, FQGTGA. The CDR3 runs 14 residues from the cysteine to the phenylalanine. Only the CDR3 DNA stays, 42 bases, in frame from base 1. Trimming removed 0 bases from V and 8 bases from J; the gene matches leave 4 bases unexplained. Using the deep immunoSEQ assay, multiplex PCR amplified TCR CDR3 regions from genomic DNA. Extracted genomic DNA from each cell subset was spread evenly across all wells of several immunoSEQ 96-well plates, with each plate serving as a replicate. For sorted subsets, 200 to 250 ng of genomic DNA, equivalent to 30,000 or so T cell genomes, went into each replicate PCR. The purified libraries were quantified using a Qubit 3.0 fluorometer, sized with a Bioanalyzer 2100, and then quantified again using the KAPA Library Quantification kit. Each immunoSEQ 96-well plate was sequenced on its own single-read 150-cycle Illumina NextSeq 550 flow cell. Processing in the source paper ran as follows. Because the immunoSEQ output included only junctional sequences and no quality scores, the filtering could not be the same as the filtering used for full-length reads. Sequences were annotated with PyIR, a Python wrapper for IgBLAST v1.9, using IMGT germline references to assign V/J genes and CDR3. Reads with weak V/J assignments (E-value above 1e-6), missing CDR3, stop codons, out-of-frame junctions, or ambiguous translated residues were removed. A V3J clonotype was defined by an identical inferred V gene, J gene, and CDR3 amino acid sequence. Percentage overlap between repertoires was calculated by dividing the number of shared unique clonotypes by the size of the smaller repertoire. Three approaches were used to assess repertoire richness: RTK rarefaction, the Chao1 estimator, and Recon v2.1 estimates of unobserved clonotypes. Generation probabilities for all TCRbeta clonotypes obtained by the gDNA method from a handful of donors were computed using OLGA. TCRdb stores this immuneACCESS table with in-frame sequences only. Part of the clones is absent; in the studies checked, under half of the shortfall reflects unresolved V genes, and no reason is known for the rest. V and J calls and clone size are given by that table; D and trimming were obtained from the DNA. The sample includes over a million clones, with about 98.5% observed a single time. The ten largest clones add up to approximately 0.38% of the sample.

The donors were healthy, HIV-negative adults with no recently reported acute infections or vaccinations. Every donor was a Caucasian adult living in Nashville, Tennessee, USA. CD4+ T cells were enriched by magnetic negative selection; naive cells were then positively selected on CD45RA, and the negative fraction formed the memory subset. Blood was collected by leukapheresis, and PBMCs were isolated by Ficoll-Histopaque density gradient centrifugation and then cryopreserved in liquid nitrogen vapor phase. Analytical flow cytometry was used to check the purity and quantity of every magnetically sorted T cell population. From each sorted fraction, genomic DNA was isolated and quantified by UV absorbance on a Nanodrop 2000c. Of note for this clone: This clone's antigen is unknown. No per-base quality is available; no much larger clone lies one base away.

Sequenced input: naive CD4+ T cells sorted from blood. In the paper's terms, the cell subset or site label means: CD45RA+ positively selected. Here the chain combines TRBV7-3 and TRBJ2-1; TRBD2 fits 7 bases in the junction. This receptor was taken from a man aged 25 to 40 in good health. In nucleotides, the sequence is TGTGCCAGCAGCTTAACGGGAGGGCCGGATGAGCAGTTCTTC. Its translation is CASSLTGGPDEQFF.